This T cell receptor beta chain was found in a study of blood T cells in healthy people across ages. Germline CDR1 is MNHEY and CDR2 is SVGEGT. This CDR3 is built from 14 residues. The study drew donors from healthy Caucasian individuals in Russia aged about 6 to 100. Sample-barcoded 5' priming and a J-beta primer mix drove a second PCR of roughly 6 to 12 cycles. TCRdb passed the 5' RACE reads through MiXCR, listing each CDR3 protein once. The table lists 1.5 million to 2 million distinct CDR3 sequences, 49% of them singletons. V and J are TRBV6-2 or TRBV6-3 and TRBJ2-4, with TRBD2 matching over 8 bases. Near its end, the DNA agrees better with TRBJ2-5, so the J call may be wrong. Sample: blood. The receptor was derived from a woman in her thirties or forties in good health. CDR3 loop: CACKRGPTRETQYF. CDR3 nucleotides: TGTGCCTGCAAGCGGGGGCCAACGAGGGAGACCCAGTACTTC.